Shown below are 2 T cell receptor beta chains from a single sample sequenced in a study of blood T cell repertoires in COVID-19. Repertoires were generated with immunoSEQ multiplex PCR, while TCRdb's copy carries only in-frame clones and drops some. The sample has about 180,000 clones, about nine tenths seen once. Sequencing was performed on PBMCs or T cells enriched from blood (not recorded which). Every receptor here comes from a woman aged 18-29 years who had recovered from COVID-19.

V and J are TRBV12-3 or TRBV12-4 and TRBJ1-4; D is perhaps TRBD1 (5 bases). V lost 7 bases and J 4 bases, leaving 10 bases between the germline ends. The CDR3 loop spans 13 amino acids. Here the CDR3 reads CASNNRNNEKLFF. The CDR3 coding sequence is TGTGCCAGCAACAACAGGAATAATGAAAAACTGTTTTTT.

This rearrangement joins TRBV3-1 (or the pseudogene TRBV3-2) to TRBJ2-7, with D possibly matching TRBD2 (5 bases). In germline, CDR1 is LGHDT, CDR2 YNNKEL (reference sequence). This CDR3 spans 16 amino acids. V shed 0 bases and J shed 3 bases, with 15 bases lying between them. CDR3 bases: TGTGCCAGCAGCCAAGATCGGTCCCAGGACTTCTACGAGCAGTACTTC. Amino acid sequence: CASSQDRSQDFYEQYF.